This TCR beta chain was captured in a study of post-analysis software for immune sequencing data. The TCR beta cDNA libraries carried unique molecular identifiers. MiXCR was run by TCRdb on the PCR reads, yielding one entry per CDR3 protein. The data show under 900,000 distinct CDR3 sequences, with approximately 53% seen just once and under 6% held by the top ten. The TCR was taken from a girl between 10 and 17 years old with multiple sclerosis. Sequenced sample: blood.

CDR3 protein: CASSFLTGGEGEQYF. The CDR3 coding sequence is TGTGCCAGCAGCTTCCTTACAGGGGGCGAGGGGGAGCAGTACTTC. The chain combines TRBV3-1 with TRBJ2-5, with 9 bases fitting TRBD1. The CDR3 loop spans 15 amino acids. V dropped 5 bases and J dropped 11; count of bases not matched to a gene: 15. Germline CDR1 reads LGHDT; CDR2 reads YNNKEL (reference sequence).